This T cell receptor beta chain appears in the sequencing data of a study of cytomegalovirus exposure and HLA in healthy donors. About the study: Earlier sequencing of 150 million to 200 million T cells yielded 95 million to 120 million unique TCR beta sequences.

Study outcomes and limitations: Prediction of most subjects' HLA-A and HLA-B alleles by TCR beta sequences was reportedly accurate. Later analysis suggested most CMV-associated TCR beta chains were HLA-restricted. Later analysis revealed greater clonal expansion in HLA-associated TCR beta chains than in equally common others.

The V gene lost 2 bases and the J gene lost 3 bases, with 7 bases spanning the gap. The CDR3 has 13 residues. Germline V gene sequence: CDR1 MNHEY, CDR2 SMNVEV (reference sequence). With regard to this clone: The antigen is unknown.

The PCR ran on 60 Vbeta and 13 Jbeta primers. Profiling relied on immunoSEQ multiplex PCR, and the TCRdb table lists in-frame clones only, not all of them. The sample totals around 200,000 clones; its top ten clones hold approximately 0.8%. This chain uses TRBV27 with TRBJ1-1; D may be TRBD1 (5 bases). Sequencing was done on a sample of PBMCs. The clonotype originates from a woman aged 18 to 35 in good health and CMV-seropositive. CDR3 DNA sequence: TGTGCCAGCAGTTTAAACAGGTACACTGAAGCTTTCTTT. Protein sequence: CASSLNRYTEAFF.